This TCR beta chain was recorded in a study of T cells after yellow fever vaccination. This clonotype was seen more than once but under ten times. What it binds is unknown. The CDR3 is 15 residues long. V lost 6 bases and J lost 0, with 14 bases in between. General study points: Clones that expanded after primary vaccination mostly reappeared after the booster (over 95% CD4, roughly 87% CD8).

TCRdb redid the calling of the 5' RACE reads with MiXCR, one entry per CDR3 protein. This table holds 250,000 to 400,000 distinct CDR3 sequences, around 4.5% found once. The source of this sequence is a man aged 18 to 30 who received the YFV17D yellow fever vaccine. The V call is TRBV12-3 or TRBV12-4, the J call TRBJ1-2, with D uncertain. Sequencing was performed on PBMCs, taken 15 days after the yellow fever booster vaccination. CDR3 nucleotide sequence: TGTGCCAGCAGGTATTGGACTCCAGCTAACTATGGCTACACCTTC. It yields the protein CASRYWTPANYGYTF.